This passage covers 3 T cell receptor beta chains from one sample sequenced in a study of blood T cell repertoires in COVID-19 (dated by TCRdb to the early 2020s). Receptors were amplified or captured by the immunoSEQ multiplex PCR assay. In its TCRdb copy, this immuneACCESS table keeps in-frame sequences only and misses some clones. Where compared with another copy, unresolved V genes explain less than half of these, and the others have no known cause. Present in this sample are 180,000 or so clones, 80% to 90% of which were seen just once. The ten most abundant clones make up roughly 8% of the sample. Specimen: peripheral blood. The source of these receptors is a man between 35 and 55 years old who had recovered from COVID-19.

The chain is built from TRBV7-2 and TRBJ2-7; 7 bases are a match to TRBD1. V lost 6 bases to trimming and J lost 4 bases; unmatched junction nucleotides: 12. Per germline, CDR1 SGHTA and CDR2 FQGNSA. CDR3 length: 15 amino acids. This chain's CDR3 is CASSPSGTVSYEQYF. In DNA form, the CDR3 reads TGTGCCAGCAGTCCCTCCGGGACAGTCTCATACGAGCAGTACTTC.

A single count supports this clone. The rearrangement uses TRBV19 and TRBJ1-5; TRBD1 is a possible D gene (5 bases). V lost 3 bases, J lost 2 bases, and 8 bases lay in between. Germline V gene data show CDR1 as LNHDA and CDR2 as SQIVND (reference sequence). The CDR3 runs 14 residues. CDR3 region: CASSMTAGNQPQHF. CDR3 nucleotide sequence: TGTGCCAGTAGTATGACAGCTGGCAATCAGCCCCAGCATTTT. The variable domain in full, with the rest retrieved from reference TRBV19 and TRBJ1-5, is DGGITQSPKYLFRKEGQNVTLSCEQNLNHDAMYWYRQDPGQGLRLIYYSQIVNDFQKGDIAEGYSVSREKKESFPLTVTSAQKNPTAFYLCASSMTAGNQPQHFGDGTRLSIL.

The V call is TRBV10-1, the J call TRBJ2-3; D is possibly TRBD2 (6 bases). CDR1 is WNHNN and CDR2 is SYGVQD in the germline V gene (reference sequence). The CDR3 extends over 15 amino acids. With 7 bases removed from V and 2 bases from J, the gap between germline ends came to 16 bases. This CDR3 reads CASTLLAEYTDTQYF. CDR3 coding DNA: TGCGCCAGCACTTTACTAGCAGAATACACAGATACGCAGTATTTT.